This T cell receptor (beta chain) was sequenced during a study of cytomegalovirus exposure and HLA in healthy donors. Overall study findings and caveats: The authors enumerated around 150 TCR beta chains as linked to cytomegalovirus.

This CDR3 contains 16 residues. With V trimmed by 1 base and J by 4 bases, 3 bases remained unmatched. Germline V gene data show CDR1 as PRHDT and CDR2 as FYEKMQ (reference sequence). In regard to this clone: Its target is not known.

Assay used: immunoSEQ multiplex PCR; TCRdb lists only in-frame clones, some missing. In the table there are fewer than 120,000 clones, roughly 87% of which are singletons. The chain uses TRBV13 and TRBJ2-2; 10 bases are a match to TRBD2. What was sequenced was PBMCs. This sequence was found in a young woman in good health and CMV-seronegative. CDR3 coding DNA: TGTGCCAGCAGCTTAGAGCTAGCGGGGGCCACCGGGGAGCTGTTTTTT. It codes for CASSLELAGATGELFF. The entire variable domain, with the rest obtained from reference TRBV13 and TRBJ2-2, is as follows: AAGVIQSPRHLIKEKRETATLKCYPIPRHDTVYWYQQGPGQDPQFLISFYEKMQSDKGSIPDRFSAQQFSDYHSELNMSSLELGDSALYFCASSLELAGATGELFFGEGSRLTVL.